This T cell receptor beta chain was identified in a study of control samples from healthy donors and cancer patients (dated by TCRdb to about 2020). Reading the germline V gene gives CDR1 LGHNA and CDR2 YNFKEQ. V lost 1 base and J lost 2 bases; the stretch between them is 3 bases long. The CDR3 spans 13 residues, from the cysteine through the phenylalanine. Solely the CDR3 DNA is kept, with 39 bases framed from the first base. Of note for this clone: Its antigen is still unknown. Base qualities are not provided; no much larger clone lies one nucleotide away.

The method behind the library was the immunoSEQ multiplex PCR assay. Held by TCRdb, this immuneACCESS table contains in-frame sequences only and omits some clones. Under half of the omission traces to an unresolved V gene where checked; the cause of the rest is unknown. This sample comprises about 71,000 clones, roughly 91% of them detected only once. The ten largest clones take up 19% of the sample. The sequence came from a man in his sixties with lung cancer. The chain couples TRBV4-2 to TRBJ1-5; the D gene is not confidently resolved. The specimen sequenced was PBMCs. The DNA reads as follows: TGTGCCAGCAGCCAAGGGGGCAATCAGCCCCAGCATTTT. This is translated as CASSQGGNQPQHF.